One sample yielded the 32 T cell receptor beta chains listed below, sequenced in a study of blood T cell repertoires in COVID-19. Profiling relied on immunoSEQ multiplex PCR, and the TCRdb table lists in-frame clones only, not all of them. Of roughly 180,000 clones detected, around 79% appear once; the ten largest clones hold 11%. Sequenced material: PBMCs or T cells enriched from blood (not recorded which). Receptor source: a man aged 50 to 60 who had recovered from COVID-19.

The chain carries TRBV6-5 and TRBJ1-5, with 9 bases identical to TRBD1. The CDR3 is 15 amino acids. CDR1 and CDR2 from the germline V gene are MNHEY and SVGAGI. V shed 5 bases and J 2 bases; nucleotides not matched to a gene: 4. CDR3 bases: TGTGCCAGCAGTATGGACAGGGGTGGCAATCAGCCCCAGCATTTT. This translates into CASSMDRGGNQPQHF.

The chain's CDR3 is CASAPRGPSGANVLTF. CDR3 in DNA: TGTGCCAGCGCCCCTAGGGGGCCTTCTGGGGCCAACGTCCTGACTTTC. The V call is TRBV19, the J call TRBJ2-6; 7 bases line up with TRBD1. The junction had 9 bases not matched to a gene; V was cut back by 9 bases and J by 1 base. This CDR3 is 16 amino acids long. CDR1 is LNHDA and CDR2 is SQIVND in the germline V gene (reference sequence).

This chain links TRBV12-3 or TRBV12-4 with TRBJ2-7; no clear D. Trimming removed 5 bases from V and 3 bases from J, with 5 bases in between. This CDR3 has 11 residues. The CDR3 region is CASSHNYEQYF. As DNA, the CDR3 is TGTGCCAGCAGTCACAACTACGAGCAGTACTTC.

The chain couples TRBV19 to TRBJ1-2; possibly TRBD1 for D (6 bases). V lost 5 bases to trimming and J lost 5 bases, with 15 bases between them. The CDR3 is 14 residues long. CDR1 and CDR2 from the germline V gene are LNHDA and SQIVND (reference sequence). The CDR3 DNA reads TGTGCCAGTAGTGCGGCAGGGGCGGGTTATGGCTACACCTTC. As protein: CASSAAGAGYGYTF.

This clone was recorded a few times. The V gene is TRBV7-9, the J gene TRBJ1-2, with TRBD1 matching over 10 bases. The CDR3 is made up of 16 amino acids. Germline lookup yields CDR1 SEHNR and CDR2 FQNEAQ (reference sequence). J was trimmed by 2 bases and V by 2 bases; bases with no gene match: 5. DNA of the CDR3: TGTGCCAGCAGCTTAATGTCGACAGGGGGCAACTATGGCTACACCTTC. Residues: CASSLMSTGGNYGYTF.

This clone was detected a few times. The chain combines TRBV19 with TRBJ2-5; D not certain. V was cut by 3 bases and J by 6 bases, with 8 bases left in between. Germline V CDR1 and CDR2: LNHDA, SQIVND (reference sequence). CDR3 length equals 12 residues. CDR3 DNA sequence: TGTGCCAGTAGTATCCCCGCGCAGACCCAGTACTTC. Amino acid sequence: CASSIPAQTQYF.

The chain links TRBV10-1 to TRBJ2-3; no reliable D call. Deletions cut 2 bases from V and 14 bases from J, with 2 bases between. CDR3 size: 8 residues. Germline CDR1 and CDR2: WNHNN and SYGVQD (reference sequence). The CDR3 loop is CASSERYF. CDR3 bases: TGCGCCAGCAGTGAGCGGTATTTT.

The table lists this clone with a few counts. CDR3 bases: TGTGCCAGCAGCGGGACAGGGAAAGAGACCCAGTACTTC. It codes for CASSGTGKETQYF. The chain couples TRBV5-6 to TRBJ2-5, with 9 bases fitting TRBD1. Germline V gives CDR1 SGHDT, CDR2 YYEEEE. CDR3 length: 13 residues. J was trimmed by 3 bases and V by 4 bases; bases with no gene match: 1.

Here the CDR3 DNA reads TGTGCCAGCAGCCCGAACGAACTAGCGGCAGAGACCCAGTACTTC. As protein: CASSPNELAAETQYF. The chain carries TRBV9 and TRBJ2-5, with 8 nucleotides matching TRBD2. Germline loops: CDR1 SGDLS, CDR2 YYNGEE. This CDR3 region has 15 residues. J lost 4 bases, V lost 4 bases, and 9 bases had no gene match.

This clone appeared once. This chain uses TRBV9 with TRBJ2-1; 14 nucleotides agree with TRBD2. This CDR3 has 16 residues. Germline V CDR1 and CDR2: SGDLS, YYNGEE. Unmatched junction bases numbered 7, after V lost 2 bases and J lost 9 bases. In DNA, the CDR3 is TGTGCCAGCAGCGTTCGTGGGACTAGCGGGGGCACTGAGCAGTTCTTC. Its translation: CASSVRGTSGGTEQFF.

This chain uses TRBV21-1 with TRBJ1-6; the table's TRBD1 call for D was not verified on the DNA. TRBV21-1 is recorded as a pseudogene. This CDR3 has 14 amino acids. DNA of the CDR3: TGTGCCAGCAGCATTACGGACAGGGTGAAACCCCTCCACTTT. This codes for CASSITDRVKPLHF.

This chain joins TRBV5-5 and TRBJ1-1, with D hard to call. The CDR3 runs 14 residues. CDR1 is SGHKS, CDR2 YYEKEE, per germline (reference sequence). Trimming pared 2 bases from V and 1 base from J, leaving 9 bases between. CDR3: CASSFSFQNTEAFF. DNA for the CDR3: TGTGCCAGCAGCTTTAGCTTTCAGAACACTGAAGCTTTCTTT.

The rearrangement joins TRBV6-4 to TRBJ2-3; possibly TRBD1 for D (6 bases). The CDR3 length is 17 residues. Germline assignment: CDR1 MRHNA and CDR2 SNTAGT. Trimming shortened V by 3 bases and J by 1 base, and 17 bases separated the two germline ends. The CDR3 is CASSEPTGFRCTDTQYF. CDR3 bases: TGTGCCAGCAGTGAGCCCACAGGGTTTCGCTGCACAGATACGCAGTATTTT.

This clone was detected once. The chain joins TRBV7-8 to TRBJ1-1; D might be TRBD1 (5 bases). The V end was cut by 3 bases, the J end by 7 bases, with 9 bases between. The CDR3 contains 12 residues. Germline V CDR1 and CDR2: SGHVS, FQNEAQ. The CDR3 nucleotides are TGTGCCAGCAGCTTGGGAACAGGTGAAGCTTTCTTT. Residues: CASSLGTGEAFF.

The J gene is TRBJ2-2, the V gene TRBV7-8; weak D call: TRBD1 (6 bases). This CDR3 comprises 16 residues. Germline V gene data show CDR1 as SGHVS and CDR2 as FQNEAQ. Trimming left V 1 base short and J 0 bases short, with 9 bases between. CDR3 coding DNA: TGTGCCAGCAGCTTAGAAGGGGGAGCGAACACCGGGGAGCTGTTTTTT. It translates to CASSLEGGANTGELFF.

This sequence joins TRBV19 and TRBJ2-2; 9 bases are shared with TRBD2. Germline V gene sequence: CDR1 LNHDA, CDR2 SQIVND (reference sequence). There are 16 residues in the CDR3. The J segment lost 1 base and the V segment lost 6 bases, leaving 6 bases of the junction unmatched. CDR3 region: CASSLLAGLNTGELFF. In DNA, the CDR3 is TGTGCCAGTAGCCTTCTAGCGGGACTGAACACCGGGGAGCTGTTTTTT.

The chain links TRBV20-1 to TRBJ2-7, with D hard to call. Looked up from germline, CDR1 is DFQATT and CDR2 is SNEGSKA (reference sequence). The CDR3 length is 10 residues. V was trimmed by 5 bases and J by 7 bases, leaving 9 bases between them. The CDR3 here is CSAPMREQYF. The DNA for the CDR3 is TGCAGTGCTCCCATGAGAGAGCAGTACTTC.

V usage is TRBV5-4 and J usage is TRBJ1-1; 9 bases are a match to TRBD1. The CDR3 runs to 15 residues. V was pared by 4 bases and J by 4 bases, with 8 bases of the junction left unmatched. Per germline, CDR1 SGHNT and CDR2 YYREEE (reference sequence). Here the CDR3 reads CASSREQGAGTEAFF. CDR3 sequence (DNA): TGTGCCAGCAGCCGAGAACAGGGGGCGGGCACTGAAGCTTTCTTT.

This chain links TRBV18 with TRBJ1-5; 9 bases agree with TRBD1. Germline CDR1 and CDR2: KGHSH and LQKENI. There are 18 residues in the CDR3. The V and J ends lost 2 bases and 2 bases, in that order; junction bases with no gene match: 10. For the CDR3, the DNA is TGTGCCAGCTCACCAATACCCGGGACAGGGATCGGCAATCAGCCCCAGCATTTT. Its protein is CASSPIPGTGIGNQPQHF. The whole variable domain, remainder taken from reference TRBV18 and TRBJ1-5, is NAGVMQNPRHLVRRRGQEARLRCSPMKGHSHVYWYRQLPEEGLKFMVYLQKENIIDESGMPKERFSAEFPKEGPSILRIQQVVRGDSAAYFCASSPIPGTGIGNQPQHFGDGTRLSIL.

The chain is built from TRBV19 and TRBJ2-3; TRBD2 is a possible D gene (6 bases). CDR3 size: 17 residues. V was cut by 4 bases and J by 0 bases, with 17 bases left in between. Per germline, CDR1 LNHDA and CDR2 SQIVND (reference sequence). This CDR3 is CASSRSEGGSSTDTQYF. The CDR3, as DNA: TGTGCCAGTAGTAGATCGGAGGGCGGTTCTAGCACAGATACGCAGTATTTT.

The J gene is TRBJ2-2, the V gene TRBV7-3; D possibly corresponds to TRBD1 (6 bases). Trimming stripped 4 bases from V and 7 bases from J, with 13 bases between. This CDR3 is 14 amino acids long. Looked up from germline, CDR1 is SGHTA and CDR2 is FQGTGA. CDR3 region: CASSSLQGIGELFF. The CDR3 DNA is TGTGCCAGCAGCTCATTACAGGGCATCGGGGAGCTGTTTTTT.

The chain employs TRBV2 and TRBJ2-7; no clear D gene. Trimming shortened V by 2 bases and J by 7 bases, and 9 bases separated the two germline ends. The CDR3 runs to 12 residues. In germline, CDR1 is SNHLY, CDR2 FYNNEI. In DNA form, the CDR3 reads TGTGCCAGCAGTGAACTCTTCGGGGAGCAGTACTTC. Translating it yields CASSELFGEQYF. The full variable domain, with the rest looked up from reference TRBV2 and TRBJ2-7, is EPEVTQTPSHQVTQMGQEVILRCVPISNHLYFYWYRQILGQKVEFLVSFYNNEISEKSEIFDDQFSVERPDGSNFTLKIRSTKLEDSAMYFCASSELFGEQYFGPGTRLTVT.

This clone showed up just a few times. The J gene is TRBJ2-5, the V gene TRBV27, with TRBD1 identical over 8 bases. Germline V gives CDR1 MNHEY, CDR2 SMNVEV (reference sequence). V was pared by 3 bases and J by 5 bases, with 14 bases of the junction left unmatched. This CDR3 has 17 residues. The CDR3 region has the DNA TGTGCCAGCAGTTTGGAAGGGAGGCAGGGGGCCGGTGAGACCCAGTACTTC. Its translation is CASSLEGRQGAGETQYF.

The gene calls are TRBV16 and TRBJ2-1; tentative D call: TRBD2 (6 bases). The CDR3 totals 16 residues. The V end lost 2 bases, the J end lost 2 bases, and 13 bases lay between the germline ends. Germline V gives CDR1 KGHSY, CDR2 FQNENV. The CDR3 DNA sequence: TGTGCCAGCAGCCAAGACCGCGGGGCCCCCTACAATGAGCAGTTCTTC. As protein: CASSQDRGAPYNEQFF.

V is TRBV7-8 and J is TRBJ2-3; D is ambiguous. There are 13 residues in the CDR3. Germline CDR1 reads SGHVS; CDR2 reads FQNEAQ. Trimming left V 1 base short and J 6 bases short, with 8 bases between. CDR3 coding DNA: TGTGCCAGCAGCTTAGATGTATTGGATACGCAGTATTTT. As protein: CASSLDVLDTQYF. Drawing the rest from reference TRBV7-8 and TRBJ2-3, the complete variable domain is GAGVSQSPRYKVAKRGQDVALRCDPISGHVSLFWYQQALGQGPEFLTYFQNEAQLDKSGLPSDRFFAERPEGSVSTLKIQRTQQEDSAVYLCASSLDVLDTQYFGPGTRLTVL.

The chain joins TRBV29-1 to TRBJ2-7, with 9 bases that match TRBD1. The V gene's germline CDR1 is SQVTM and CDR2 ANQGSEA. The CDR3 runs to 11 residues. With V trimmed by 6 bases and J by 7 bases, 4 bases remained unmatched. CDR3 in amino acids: CSVRTGVEQYF. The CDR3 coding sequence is TGCAGCGTCCGGACAGGGGTTGAGCAGTACTTC.

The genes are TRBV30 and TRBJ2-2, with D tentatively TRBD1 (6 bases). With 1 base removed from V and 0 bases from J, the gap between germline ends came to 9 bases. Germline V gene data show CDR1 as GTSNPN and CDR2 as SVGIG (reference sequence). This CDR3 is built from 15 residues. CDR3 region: CAWSAGVANTGELFF. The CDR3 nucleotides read TGTGCCTGGAGTGCAGGGGTTGCGAACACCGGGGAGCTGTTTTTT.

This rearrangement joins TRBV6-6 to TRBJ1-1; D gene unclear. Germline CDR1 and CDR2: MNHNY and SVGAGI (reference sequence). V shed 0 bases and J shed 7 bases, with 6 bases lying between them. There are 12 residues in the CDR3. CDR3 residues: CASSYSNGEAFF. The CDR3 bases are TGTGCCAGCAGTTACTCGAACGGTGAAGCTTTCTTT.

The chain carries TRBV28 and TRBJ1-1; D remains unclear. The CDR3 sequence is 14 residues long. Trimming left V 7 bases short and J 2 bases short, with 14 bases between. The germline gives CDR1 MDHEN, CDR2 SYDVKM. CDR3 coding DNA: TGTGCCAGCAAAAGGCGGCGTTTTAACACTGAAGCTTTCTTT. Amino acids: CASKRRRFNTEAFF.

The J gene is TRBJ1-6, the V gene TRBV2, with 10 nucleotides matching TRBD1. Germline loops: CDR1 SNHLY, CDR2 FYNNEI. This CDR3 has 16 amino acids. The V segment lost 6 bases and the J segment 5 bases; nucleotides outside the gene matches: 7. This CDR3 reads CASRPTGGLHNSPLHF. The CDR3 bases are TGTGCCAGCAGGCCGACAGGGGGCCTCCATAATTCACCCCTCCACTTT. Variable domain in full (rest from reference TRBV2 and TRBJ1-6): EPEVTQTPSHQVTQMGQEVILRCVPISNHLYFYWYRQILGQKVEFLVSFYNNEISEKSEIFDDQFSVERPDGSNFTLKIRSTKLEDSAMYFCASRPTGGLHNSPLHFGNGTRLTVT.

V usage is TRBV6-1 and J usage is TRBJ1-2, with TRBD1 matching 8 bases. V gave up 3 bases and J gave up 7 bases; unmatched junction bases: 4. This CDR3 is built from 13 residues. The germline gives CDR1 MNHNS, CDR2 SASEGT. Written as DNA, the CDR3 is TGTGCCAGCAGTGAGGCCAGGGGGCTTGGCTACACCTTC. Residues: CASSEARGLGYTF.

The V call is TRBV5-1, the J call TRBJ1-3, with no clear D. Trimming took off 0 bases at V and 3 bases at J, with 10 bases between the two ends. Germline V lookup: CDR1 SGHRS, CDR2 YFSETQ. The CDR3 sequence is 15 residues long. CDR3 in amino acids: CASSLDRSYGNTIYF. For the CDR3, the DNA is TGCGCCAGCAGCTTGGACAGAAGTTATGGAAACACCATATATTTT.